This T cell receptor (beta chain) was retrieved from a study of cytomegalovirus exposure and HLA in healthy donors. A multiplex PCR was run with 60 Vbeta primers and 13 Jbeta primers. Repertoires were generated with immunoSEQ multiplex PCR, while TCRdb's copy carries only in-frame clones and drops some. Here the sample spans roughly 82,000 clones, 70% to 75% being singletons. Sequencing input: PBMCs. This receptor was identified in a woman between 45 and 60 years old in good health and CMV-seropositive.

The CDR3 nucleotides are TGTGCCAGCAGCGTAGGGGCAGGGGTTCAGCCCCAGCATTTT. As protein: CASSVGAGVQPQHF. The V gene is TRBV9, the J gene TRBJ1-5; the D gene is possibly TRBD1 (6 bases). This CDR3 has 14 amino acids. The V end lost 0 bases, the J end lost 6 bases, and 10 bases lay between the germline ends. Germline V gene sequence: CDR1 SGDLS, CDR2 YYNGEE.